This note documents a single TCR beta chain sequence. The data stem from a study of blood T cell repertoires in COVID-19. Study-wide background: T cells, B-cell-depleted T cells, or PBMCs provided the cDNA or gDNA that served as material.

The V gene's germline CDR1 is LNHDA and CDR2 SQIVND (reference sequence). The CDR3 consists of 14 residues. V trimming: 8 bases; J trimming: 5 bases; junction bases outside the gene matches: 8. Data came from immunoSEQ multiplex PCR; TCRdb stores just in-frame clones and leaves some out. The sample holds about 120,000 clones; about four fifths are singletons and the top ten take approximately 4.5%. V usage is TRBV19 and J usage is TRBJ1-4, with 7 positions matching TRBD1. The specimen sequenced was peripheral blood. This clonotype was obtained from a woman aged 70 to 79 with acute or convalescent COVID-19. The DNA for the CDR3 is TGTGCCAGTGGCGCCGGGACAGTGAATGAAAAACTGTTTTTT. Encoded protein: CASGAGTVNEKLFF.